The 30 T cell receptor beta chains presented below share a single source sample, sequenced in a study of shared clonotypes between healthy human individuals. Sequencing was performed with immunoSEQ multiplex PCR; in TCRdb, only in-frame clones are kept and a portion is missing. Counted here are 980,000 or so clones, 60% to 85% occurring once; the ten biggest clones make up about 1.5%. Sequenced: memory CD4+ T cells sorted from blood. The sample's subset: CD45RA-negative fraction. The receptors shown here come from a man between 18 and 29 years old in good health.

The chain uses TRBV27 and TRBJ2-1, with 8 bases aligning to TRBD2. This CDR3 is built from 17 residues. The V gene end was trimmed by 2 bases and the J gene end by 4 bases; junction bases not matched to a gene: 10. Germline assignment: CDR1 MNHEY and CDR2 SMNVEV (reference sequence). In DNA form, the CDR3 reads TGTGCCAGCAGTTTAGTTACCGGGGGGGCGAATTACAATGAGCAGTTCTTC. As protein: CASSLVTGGANYNEQFF.

V is TRBV18 and J is TRBJ1-6; D gene unclear. Per the germline V gene, CDR1 is KGHSH and CDR2 is LQKENI. Trimming took 4 bases from V and 4 from J, leaving 8 bases between them. CDR3 length equals 14 residues. The CDR3 protein is CASSLTEYNSPLHF. DNA of the CDR3: TGTGCCAGCTCACTAACAGAATATAATTCACCCCTCCACTTT. Drawing the rest from reference TRBV18 and TRBJ1-6, the complete variable domain is NAGVMQNPRHLVRRRGQEARLRCSPMKGHSHVYWYRQLPEEGLKFMVYLQKENIIDESGMPKERFSAEFPKEGPSILRIQQVVRGDSAAYFCASSLTEYNSPLHFGNGTRLTVT.

In this sample, this clone turned up once. This sequence joins TRBV5-1 and TRBJ2-5; D is perhaps TRBD2 (5 bases). V lost 3 bases and J lost 0, with 9 bases in between. Germline CDR1 SGHRS, CDR2 YFSETQ. This CDR3 comprises 14 residues. Written as DNA, the CDR3 is TGCGCCAGCAGCTCAGGAGGCTACCAAGAGACCCAGTACTTC. Translation gives CASSSGGYQETQYF. Combining the CDR3 with reference TRBV5-1 and TRBJ2-5 gives the whole variable domain KAGVTQTPRYLIKTRGQQVTLSCSPISGHRSVSWYQQTPGQGLQFLFEYFSETQRNKGNFPGRFSGRQFSNSRSEMNVSTLELGDSALYLCASSSGGYQETQYFGPGTRLLVL.

Regarding this clone: Possible read error: a much larger clone is one base away. Different DNA sequences within this sample yield the same CDR3. The chain links TRBV7-2 to TRBJ2-1, with TRBD1 matching over 10 bases. The CDR3 has 15 residues. Germline V lookup: CDR1 SGHTA, CDR2 FQGNSA. Unmatched junction bases numbered 3, after V lost 5 bases and J lost 2 bases. The CDR3 bases are TGTGCCAGCAGCGCGGGACAGGGGACCTACAATGAGCAGTTCTTC. This gives the protein CASSAGQGTYNEQFF.

The V call is TRBV2, the J call TRBJ1-3; D remains ambiguous. V was shortened by 5 bases and J by 4 bases, with 12 bases between the two germline ends. Germline CDR1 reads SNHLY; CDR2 reads FYNNEI. This CDR3 spans 14 amino acids. DNA of the CDR3: TGTGCCAGCAGTCTCGTTTCGGCAGGAAACACCATATATTTT. Protein sequence: CASSLVSAGNTIYF.

This clone has a handful of counts. Other nucleotide sequences from this sample produce the same CDR3. V and J are TRBV18 and TRBJ2-3; D is unclear. Germline CDR1 reads KGHSH; CDR2 reads LQKENI. The CDR3 runs 14 residues. Trimming took off 0 bases at V and 4 bases at J, with 8 bases between the two ends. In nucleotides, the CDR3 is TGTGCCAGCTCACCACCCGTTGGGTCAGATACGCAGTATTTT. Protein sequence: CASSPPVGSDTQYF.

This clone came up many times. V and J are TRBV30 and TRBJ2-7; D possibly corresponds to TRBD1 (6 bases). This CDR3 contains 14 residues. The germline V gene has CDR1 GTSNPN and CDR2 SVGIG (reference sequence). The V gene lost 4 bases and the J gene lost 0 bases, with 13 bases spanning the gap. The CDR3 loop reads CAWNDRPHSYEQYF. As DNA, the CDR3 is TGTGCCTGGAATGACAGGCCCCACTCCTACGAGCAGTACTTC.

The chain combines TRBV5-4 with TRBJ2-2, with D unclear. The CDR3 totals 14 residues. The V end lost 4 bases, the J end lost 7 bases, and 14 bases lay between the germline ends. From germline, CDR1 is SGHNT and CDR2 YYREEE (reference sequence). The CDR3 sequence: CASSPAITNGELFF. The CDR3 DNA sequence: TGTGCCAGCAGCCCCGCGATAACGAACGGGGAGCTGTTTTTT.

The chain is built from TRBV6-1 and TRBJ1-2; 7 bases are a match to TRBD1. The J segment lost 1 base and the V segment lost 4 bases, leaving 12 bases of the junction unmatched. From germline, CDR1 is MNHNS and CDR2 SASEGT. This CDR3 region has 17 residues. DNA for the CDR3: TGTGCCAGCAGTGGCCCTCCGGGACAGCATGTTAACTATGGCTACACCTTC. Translation gives CASSGPPGQHVNYGYTF.

This clone came up a few times. The V gene is TRBV28, the J gene TRBJ1-6, with D possibly matching TRBD1 (6 bases). Trimming removed 6 bases at V and 4 bases at J, with 13 bases between. The germline V gene encodes CDR1 MDHEN and CDR2 SYDVKM. The CDR3 runs to 15 residues. The CDR3 DNA reads TGTGCCAGCAGAAAGGACAGACAGTATAATTCACCCCTCCACTTT. This sequence encodes CASRKDRQYNSPLHF.

The V gene is TRBV6-6, the J gene TRBJ1-4; a possible D gene is TRBD1 (6 bases). The V gene lost 5 bases and the J gene lost 4 bases, with 17 bases spanning the gap. CDR3 length equals 16 residues. Looked up from germline, CDR1 is MNHNY and CDR2 is SVGAGI (reference sequence). The CDR3 DNA sequence: TGTGCCAGCAGTCAAATCACAGGGACCGGTAATGAAAAACTGTTTTTT. Encoded protein: CASSQITGTGNEKLFF.

For this clone: Other DNA sequences in the same sample also yield this CDR3. For the CDR3, the DNA is TGTGCCAGCAGCTTAACGGGACAGGGCTCCTACGAGCAGTACTTC. Protein sequence: CASSLTGQGSYEQYF. The rearrangement uses TRBV7-2 and TRBJ2-7; the match to TRBD1 covers 9 bases. J was trimmed by 0 bases and V by 2 bases; bases with no gene match: 2. This CDR3 is 15 amino acids long. The V gene's germline CDR1 is SGHTA and CDR2 FQGNSA. Together with reference TRBV7-2 and TRBJ2-7, the CDR3 gives the full variable domain: GAGVSQSPSNKVTEKGKDVELRCDPISGHTALYWYRQSLGQGLEFLIYFQGNSAPDKSGLPSDRFSAERTGGSVSTLTIQRTQQEDSAVYLCASSLTGQGSYEQYFGPGTRLTVT.

The chain combines TRBV29-1 with TRBJ2-7; D call uncertain. Trimming pared 3 bases from V and 1 base from J, leaving 7 bases between. There are 12 residues in the CDR3. Germline loops: CDR1 SQVTM, CDR2 ANQGSEA. The CDR3 sequence: CSVDSDSYEQYF. The CDR3 DNA sequence: TGCAGCGTTGACAGCGATTCCTACGAGCAGTACTTC.

The J gene is TRBJ1-5, the V gene TRBV30, with D perhaps matching TRBD1 (5 bases). Looked up from germline, CDR1 is GTSNPN and CDR2 is SVGIG (reference sequence). This CDR3 region has 16 residues. V gave up 1 base and J gave up 0 bases, with 13 bases separating them. CDR3 region: CAWSAPGTVSNQPQHF. CDR3 DNA: TGTGCCTGGAGTGCCCCTGGGACGGTTAGCAATCAGCCCCAGCATTTT.

This chain connects TRBV27 to TRBJ2-5, with 7 bases lining up with TRBD2. Germline trimming cut 1 base from V and 4 bases from J; bases unmatched to any gene: 3. CDR3 length: 14 amino acids. Germline values: CDR1 MNHEY, CDR2 SMNVEV (reference sequence). The CDR3 DNA reads TGTGCCAGCAGTTTATTTGCGGGAGTAGAGACCCAGTACTTC. Translating it yields CASSLFAGVETQYF.

V gene TRBV7-2 combines with J gene TRBJ2-2; D ambiguous. The CDR3 is made up of 13 amino acids. Between the trimmed V and J ends, which lost 6 bases and 7 bases, there was a span of 12 bases. The germline gives CDR1 SGHTA, CDR2 FQGNSA. The CDR3 DNA sequence: TGTGCCAGCAGACGAGGCGTTGACGGGGAGCTGTTTTTT. Translated: CASRRGVDGELFF.

The chain has TRBV27 and TRBJ1-2, with 7 bases aligning to TRBD1. The CDR3 has 13 residues. Germline V lookup: CDR1 MNHEY, CDR2 SMNVEV (reference sequence). Germline trimming cut 4 bases from V and 4 bases from J; bases unmatched to any gene: 3. For the CDR3, the DNA is TGTGCCAGCAGTTACAGGGGCGTCTATGGCTACACCTTC. Amino acid sequence: CASSYRGVYGYTF.

CDR3 coding DNA: TGTGCCAGCAGTTTATGGGGGGAAAGGATGTTTTTT. Its translation is CASSLWGERMFF. V gene TRBV28 combines with J gene TRBJ1-4; D is possibly TRBD1 (5 bases). Trimming removed 0 bases at V and 15 bases at J, with 11 bases between. CDR1 and CDR2 (germline): MDHEN, SYDVKM. The CDR3 runs to 12 residues.

V and J are TRBV2 and TRBJ2-7; D possibly corresponds to TRBD2 (5 bases). V shed 0 bases and J shed 7 bases, with 13 bases lying between them. Germline V gene sequence: CDR1 SNHLY, CDR2 FYNNEI. This CDR3 is built from 14 residues. In DNA, the CDR3 is TGTGCCAGCAGTGAAGCAGCGAGATCGGGGGAGCAGTACTTC. Translation gives CASSEAARSGEQYF.

The chain joins TRBV7-2 to TRBJ2-6; D might be TRBD1 (6 bases). The CDR3 has 18 residues. From germline, CDR1 is SGHTA and CDR2 FQGNSA. V lost 1 base, J lost 0 bases, and 13 bases lay in between. The CDR3 loop reads CASSLVNRAYSGANVLTF. CDR3 sequence (DNA): TGTGCCAGCAGCTTAGTAAACAGGGCCTACTCTGGGGCCAACGTCCTGACTTTC.

The chain uses TRBV7-2 and TRBJ2-2; 7 nucleotides line up with TRBD2. After removal of 1 base from V and 6 bases from J, the junction contained 2 bases not matched to a gene. Germline loops: CDR1 SGHTA, CDR2 FQGNSA. The CDR3 consists of 14 residues. CDR3 in DNA: TGTGCCAGCAGCTTAGGACTAGCAGCCGGGGAGCTGTTTTTT. Residues: CASSLGLAAGELFF.

About this clone: The same CDR3 also results from other DNA sequences found in this sample. Here the CDR3 DNA reads TGCGCCAGCAGTTTACAGGACACCGGGGAGCTGTTTTTT. It yields the protein CASSLQDTGELFF. This rearrangement joins TRBV5-1 to TRBJ2-2; a weak D match, TRBD1 (5 bases). V was clipped by 5 bases and J by 3 bases, with 8 bases between them. Germline V lookup: CDR1 SGHRS, CDR2 YFSETQ. The CDR3 covers 13 residues.

The rearrangement links TRBV2 to TRBJ2-1; 7 bases fit TRBD2. This CDR3 is built from 14 residues. Germline V gene data show CDR1 as SNHLY and CDR2 as FYNNEI. Trimming at V came to 8 bases and at J to 5 bases, leaving 9 bases not matched to a gene. CDR3 region: CASRWDYSDNEQFF. CDR3 in DNA: TGTGCCAGCCGCTGGGACTATTCCGACAATGAGCAGTTCTTC.

This rearrangement joins TRBV6-6 to TRBJ1-1, with D perhaps TRBD1 (6 bases). The CDR3 is 14 amino acids. Germline V gene lookup returns CDR1 MNHNY and CDR2 SVGAGI (reference sequence). V lost 7 bases, J lost 1 base, and 13 bases lay in between. CDR3 in DNA: TGTGCCAGCAAAAGAAGGGGGGGGAACACTGAAGCTTTCTTT. This encodes CASKRRGGNTEAFF.

This clone was picked up one time. The rearrangement links TRBV28 to TRBJ2-7; tentatively, D is TRBD1 (6 bases). The CDR3 is 13 residues long. Per germline, CDR1 MDHEN and CDR2 SYDVKM. The V gene lost 4 bases and the J gene lost 4 bases, with 11 bases spanning the gap. The CDR3 nucleotides read TGTGCCAGCAGTTCCCTTACAGGGTACGAGCAGTACTTC. As protein: CASSSLTGYEQYF.

This chain uses TRBV30 with TRBJ2-5, with TRBD2 matching over 7 bases. The CDR3 runs 16 residues. Germline CDR1 reads GTSNPN; CDR2 reads SVGIG (reference sequence). The V segment lost 3 bases and the J segment 5 bases; nucleotides outside the gene matches: 15. DNA for the CDR3: TGTGCCTGGAGGGACCAATGGGGGGGAGTTAGGGAGACCCAGTACTTC. Translated, it gives CAWRDQWGGVRETQYF.

Points on this clone: Other nucleotide sequences in the sample specify the same CDR3. This chain joins TRBV19 and TRBJ1-6; 7 bases are shared with TRBD1. The V gene's germline CDR1 is LNHDA and CDR2 SQIVND (reference sequence). The CDR3 covers 13 residues. V gave up 5 bases and J gave up 7 bases; unmatched junction bases: 2. The CDR3 reads CASSGTVNSPLHF. CDR3 DNA: TGTGCCAGTAGTGGGACAGTAAATTCACCCCTCCACTTT.

V is TRBV11-2 and J is TRBJ2-7; a possible D gene is TRBD1 (5 bases). The length of the CDR3 is 14 residues. CDR1 is SGHAT and CDR2 is FQNNGV in the germline V gene. V dropped 2 bases and J dropped 6 bases, with 14 bases sitting between them. CDR3 sequence reads: CASSLLSGYLEQYF. CDR3 nucleotide sequence: TGTGCCAGCAGCTTATTATCAGGGTATCTCGAGCAGTACTTC.

This clone has a handful of counts. This CDR3 is also generated by other DNA sequences in the sample. The chain recombines TRBV5-1 with TRBJ2-1; no clear D gene. The CDR3 covers 12 residues. V lost 2 bases to trimming and J lost 9 bases, with 9 bases between them. From germline, CDR1 is SGHRS and CDR2 YFSETQ. The CDR3 DNA is TGCGCCAGCAGCTTAAGGTTGGGTGAGCAGTTCTTC. Its protein is CASSLRLGEQFF.

CDR3 sequence: CASSPGEYEQYF. The CDR3 DNA reads TGTGCCAGCAGCCCAGGGGAATACGAGCAGTACTTC. The rearrangement links TRBV4-2 to TRBJ2-7; possible D gene TRBD1, 6 bases. CDR1 and CDR2 (germline): LGHNA, YNFKEQ. CDR3 length equals 12 residues. The ends were cut back, 4 bases at V and 4 bases at J, with 8 bases in the middle.